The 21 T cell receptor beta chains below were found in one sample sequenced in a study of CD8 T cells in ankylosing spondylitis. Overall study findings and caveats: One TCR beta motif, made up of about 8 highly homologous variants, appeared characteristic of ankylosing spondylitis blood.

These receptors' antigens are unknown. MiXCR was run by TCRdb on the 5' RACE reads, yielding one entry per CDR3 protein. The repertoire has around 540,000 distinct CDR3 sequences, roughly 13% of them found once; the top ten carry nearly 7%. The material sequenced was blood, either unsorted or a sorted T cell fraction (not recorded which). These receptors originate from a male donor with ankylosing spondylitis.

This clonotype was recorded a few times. The CDR3 spells CASSPGISTDTQYF. Here the CDR3 DNA reads TGTGCCAGCTCACCAGGGATTAGCACAGATACGCAGTATTTT. This chain joins TRBV18 and TRBJ2-3; D is ambiguous. Germline assignment: CDR1 KGHSH and CDR2 LQKENI. The V gene lost 2 bases and the J gene lost 0 bases, with 6 bases spanning the gap. The CDR3 is made up of 14 amino acids. The full variable domain, with the rest looked up from reference TRBV18 and TRBJ2-3, is NAGVMQNPRHLVRRRGQEARLRCSPMKGHSHVYWYRQLPEEGLKFMVYLQKENIIDESGMPKERFSAEFPKEGPSILRIQQVVRGDSAAYFCASSPGISTDTQYFGPGTRLTVL.

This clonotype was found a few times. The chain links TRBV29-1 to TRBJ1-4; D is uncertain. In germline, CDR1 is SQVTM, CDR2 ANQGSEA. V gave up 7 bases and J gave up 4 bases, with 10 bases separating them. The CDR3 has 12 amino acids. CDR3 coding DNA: TGCAGCGGGAGTGAGGGTAATGAAAAACTGTTTTTT. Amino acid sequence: CSGSEGNEKLFF.

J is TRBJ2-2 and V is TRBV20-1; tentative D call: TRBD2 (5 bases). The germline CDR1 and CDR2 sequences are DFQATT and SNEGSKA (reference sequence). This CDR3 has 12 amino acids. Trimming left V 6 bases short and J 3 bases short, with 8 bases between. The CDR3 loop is CSALLDTGELFF. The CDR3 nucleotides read TGCAGTGCCCTACTAGACACCGGGGAGCTGTTTTTT.

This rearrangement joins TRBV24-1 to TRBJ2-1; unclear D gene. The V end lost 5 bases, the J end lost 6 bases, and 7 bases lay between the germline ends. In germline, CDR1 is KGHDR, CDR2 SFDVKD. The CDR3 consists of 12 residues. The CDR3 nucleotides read TGTGCCACCAGTGGGGTTGGCAATGAGCAGTTCTTC. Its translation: CATSGVGNEQFF.

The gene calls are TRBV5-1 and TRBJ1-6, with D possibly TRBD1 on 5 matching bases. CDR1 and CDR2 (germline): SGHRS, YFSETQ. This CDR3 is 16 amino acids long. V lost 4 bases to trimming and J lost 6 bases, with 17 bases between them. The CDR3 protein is CASSPATGTFNSPLHF. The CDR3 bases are TGCGCCAGCAGCCCTGCCACCGGGACCTTTAATTCACCCCTCCACTTT.

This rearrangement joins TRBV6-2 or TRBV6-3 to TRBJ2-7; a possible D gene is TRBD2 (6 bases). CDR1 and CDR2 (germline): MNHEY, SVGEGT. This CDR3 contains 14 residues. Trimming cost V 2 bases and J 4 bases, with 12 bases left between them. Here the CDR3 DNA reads TGTGCCAGCAGTTACCCCGGGGGTGGGTACGAGCAGTACTTC. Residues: CASSYPGGGYEQYF.

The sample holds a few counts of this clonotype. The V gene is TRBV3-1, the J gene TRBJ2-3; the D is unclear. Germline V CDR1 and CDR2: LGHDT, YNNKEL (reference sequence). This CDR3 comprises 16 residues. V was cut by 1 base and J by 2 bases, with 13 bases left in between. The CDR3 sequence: CASSQASRSFTDTQYF. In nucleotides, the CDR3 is TGTGCCAGCAGCCAAGCTTCGCGGAGCTTCACAGATACGCAGTATTTT.

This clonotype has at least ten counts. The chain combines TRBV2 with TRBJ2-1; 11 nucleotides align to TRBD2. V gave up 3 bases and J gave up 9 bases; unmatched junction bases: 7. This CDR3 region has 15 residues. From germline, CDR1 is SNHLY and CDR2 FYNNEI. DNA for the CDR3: TGTGCCAGCAGTGATCGGACTAGCGGGTATGGTGAGCAGTTCTTC. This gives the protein CASSDRTSGYGEQFF.

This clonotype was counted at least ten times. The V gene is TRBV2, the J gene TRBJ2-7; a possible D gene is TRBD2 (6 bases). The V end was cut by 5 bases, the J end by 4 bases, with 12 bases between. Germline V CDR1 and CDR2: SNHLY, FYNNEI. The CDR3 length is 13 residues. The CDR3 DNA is TGTGCCAGCAGTCGATCGGGGGTATACGAGCAGTACTTC. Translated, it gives CASSRSGVYEQYF.

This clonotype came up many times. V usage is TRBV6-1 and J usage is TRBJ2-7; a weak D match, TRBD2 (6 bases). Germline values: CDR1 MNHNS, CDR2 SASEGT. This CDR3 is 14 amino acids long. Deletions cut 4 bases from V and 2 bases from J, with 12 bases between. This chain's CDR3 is CASSGGDLTYEQYF. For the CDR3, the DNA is TGTGCCAGCAGTGGAGGGGACTTAACCTACGAGCAGTACTTC.

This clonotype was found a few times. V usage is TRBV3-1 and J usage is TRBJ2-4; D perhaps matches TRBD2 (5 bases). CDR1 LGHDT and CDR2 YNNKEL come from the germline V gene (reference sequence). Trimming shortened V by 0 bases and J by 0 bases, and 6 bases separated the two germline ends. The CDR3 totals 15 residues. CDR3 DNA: TGTGCCAGCAGCCAAGACCTAGCAGCCAAAAACATTCAGTACTTC. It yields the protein CASSQDLAAKNIQYF.

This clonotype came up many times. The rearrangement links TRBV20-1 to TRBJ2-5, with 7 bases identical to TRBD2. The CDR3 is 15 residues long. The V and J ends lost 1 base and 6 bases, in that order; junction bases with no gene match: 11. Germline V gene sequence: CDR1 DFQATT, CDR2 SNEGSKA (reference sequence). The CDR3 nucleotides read TGCAGTGCTAGAGTGGAGGGAGGGATGAGGAAGACCCAGTACTTC. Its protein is CSARVEGGMRKTQYF.

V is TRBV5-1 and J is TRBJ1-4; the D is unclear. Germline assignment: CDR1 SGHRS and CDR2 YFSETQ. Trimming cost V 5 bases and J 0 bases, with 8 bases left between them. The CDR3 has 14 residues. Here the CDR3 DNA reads TGCGCCAGCAGGCTGGCATCAACTAATGAAAAACTGTTTTTT. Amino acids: CASRLASTNEKLFF.

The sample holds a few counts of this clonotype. CDR3 sequence (DNA): TGCAGTGCTCCTCCGACTAGCGGAGCCTACAATGAGCAGTTCTTC. Protein sequence: CSAPPTSGAYNEQFF. V and J are TRBV20-1 and TRBJ2-1, with 9 bases that match TRBD2. The germline V gene encodes CDR1 DFQATT and CDR2 SNEGSKA (reference sequence). Germline trimming cut 5 bases from V and 2 bases from J; bases unmatched to any gene: 7. The CDR3 is 15 amino acids.

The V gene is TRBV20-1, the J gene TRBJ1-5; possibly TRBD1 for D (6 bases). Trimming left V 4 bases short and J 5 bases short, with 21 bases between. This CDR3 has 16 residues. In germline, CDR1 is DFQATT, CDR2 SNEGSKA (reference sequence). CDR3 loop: CSAIGGAATFDQPQHF. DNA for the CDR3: TGCAGTGCTATCGGGGGCGCAGCCACTTTCGATCAGCCCCAGCATTTT.

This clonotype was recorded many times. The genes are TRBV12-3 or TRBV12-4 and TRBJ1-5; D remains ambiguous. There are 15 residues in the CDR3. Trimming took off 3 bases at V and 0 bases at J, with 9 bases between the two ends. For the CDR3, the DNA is TGTGCCAGCAGTTTTTTGGGTTATAGCAATCAGCCCCAGCATTTT. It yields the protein CASSFLGYSNQPQHF.

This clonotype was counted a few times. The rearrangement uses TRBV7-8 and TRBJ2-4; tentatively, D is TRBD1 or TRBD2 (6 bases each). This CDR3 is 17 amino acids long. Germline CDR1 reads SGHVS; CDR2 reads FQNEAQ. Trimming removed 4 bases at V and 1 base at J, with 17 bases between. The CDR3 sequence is CASSSGVQGRAKNIQYF. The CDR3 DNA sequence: TGTGCCAGCAGCTCAGGCGTTCAGGGGAGGGCCAAAAACATTCAGTACTTC.

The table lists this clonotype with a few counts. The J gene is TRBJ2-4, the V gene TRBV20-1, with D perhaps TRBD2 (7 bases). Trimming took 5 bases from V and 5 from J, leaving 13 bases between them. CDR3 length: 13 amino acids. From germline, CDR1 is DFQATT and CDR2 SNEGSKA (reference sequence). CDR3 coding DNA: TGCAGTGCTGGGGGGGGCGGTGAAAACATTCAGTACTTC. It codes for CSAGGGGENIQYF.

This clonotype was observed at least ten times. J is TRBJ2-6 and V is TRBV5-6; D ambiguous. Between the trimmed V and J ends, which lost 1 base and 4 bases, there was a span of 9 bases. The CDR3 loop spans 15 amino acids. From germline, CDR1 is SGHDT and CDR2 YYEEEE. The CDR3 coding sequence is TGTGCCAGCAGCTTGTTAGGCGCAGGGGCCAACGTCCTGACTTTC. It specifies CASSLLGAGANVLTF.

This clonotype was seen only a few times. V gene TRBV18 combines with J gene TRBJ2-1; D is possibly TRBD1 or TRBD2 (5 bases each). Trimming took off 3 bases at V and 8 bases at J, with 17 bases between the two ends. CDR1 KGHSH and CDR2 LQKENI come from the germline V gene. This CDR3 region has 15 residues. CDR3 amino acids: CASSPLGDLSDEQFF. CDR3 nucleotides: TGTGCCAGCTCACCCCTAGGGGACCTAAGTGATGAGCAGTTCTTC.

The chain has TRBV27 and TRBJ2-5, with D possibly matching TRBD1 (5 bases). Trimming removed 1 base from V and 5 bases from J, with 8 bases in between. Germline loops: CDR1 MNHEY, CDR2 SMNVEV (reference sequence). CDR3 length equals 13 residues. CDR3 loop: CASSLFRAETQYF. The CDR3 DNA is TGTGCCAGCAGTTTATTCAGGGCGGAGACCCAGTACTTC.